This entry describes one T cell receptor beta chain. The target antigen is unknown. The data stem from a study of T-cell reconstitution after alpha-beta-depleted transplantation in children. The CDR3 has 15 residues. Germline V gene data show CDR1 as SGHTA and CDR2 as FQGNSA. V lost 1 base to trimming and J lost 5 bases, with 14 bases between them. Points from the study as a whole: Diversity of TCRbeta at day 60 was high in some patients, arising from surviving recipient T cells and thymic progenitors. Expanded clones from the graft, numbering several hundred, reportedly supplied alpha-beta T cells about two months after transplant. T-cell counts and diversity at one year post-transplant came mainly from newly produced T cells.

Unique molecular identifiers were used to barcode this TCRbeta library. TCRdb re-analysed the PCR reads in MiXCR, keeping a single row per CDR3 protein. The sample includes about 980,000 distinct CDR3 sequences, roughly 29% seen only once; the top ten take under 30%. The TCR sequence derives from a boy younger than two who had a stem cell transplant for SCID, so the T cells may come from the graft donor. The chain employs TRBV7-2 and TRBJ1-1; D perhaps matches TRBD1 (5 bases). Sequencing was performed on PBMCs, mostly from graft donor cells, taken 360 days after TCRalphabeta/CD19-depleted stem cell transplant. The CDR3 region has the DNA TGTGCCAGCAGCTTAGGGGGGAAGGGGCGGACTGAAGCTTTCTTT. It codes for CASSLGGKGRTEAFF.